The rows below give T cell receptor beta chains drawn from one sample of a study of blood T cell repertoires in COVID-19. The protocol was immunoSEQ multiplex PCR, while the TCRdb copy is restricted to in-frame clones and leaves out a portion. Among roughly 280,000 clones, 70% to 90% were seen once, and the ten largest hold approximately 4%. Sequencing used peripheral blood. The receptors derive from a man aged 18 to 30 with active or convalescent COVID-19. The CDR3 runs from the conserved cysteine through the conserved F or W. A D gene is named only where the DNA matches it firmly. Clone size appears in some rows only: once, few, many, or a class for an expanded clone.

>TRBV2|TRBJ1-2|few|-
CASSEGRNYGYTF
TGTGCCAGCAGTGAAGGGCGGAACTATGGCTACACCTTC
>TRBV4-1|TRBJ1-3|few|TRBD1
CASSQERGLGNTIYF
TGCGCCAGCAGCCAGGAGAGGGGGCTTGGAAACACCATATATTTT
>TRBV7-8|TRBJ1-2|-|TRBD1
CASSYRTGGKGYTF
TGTGCCAGCAGCTACCGGACAGGGGGAAAGGGCTACACCTTC
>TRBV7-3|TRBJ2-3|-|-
CASSLIEGGTDTQYF
TGTGCCAGCAGCCTGATCGAGGGGGGCACAGATACGCAGTATTTT
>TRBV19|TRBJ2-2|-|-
CASSIGTGQRVGELFF
TGTGCCAGTAGTATCGGGACCGGACAGAGGGTCGGGGAGCTGTTTTTT
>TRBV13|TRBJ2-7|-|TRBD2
CASSRGLAGFFPRGMPVVPYF
TGTGCCAGCAGCCGGGGACTAGCGGGATTCTTCCCCCGCGGGATGCCCGTCGTCCCGTACTTC
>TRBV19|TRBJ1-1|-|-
CASSFTRGTEAFF
TGTGCCAGTAGTTTCACGCGTGGCACTGAAGCTTTCTTT
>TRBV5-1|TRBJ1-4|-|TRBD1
CASSPRQGADEKLFF
TGCGCCAGCAGCCCCAGACAGGGGGCGGATGAAAAACTGTTTTTT
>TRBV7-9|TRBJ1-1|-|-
CASSLAPRGNTEAFF
TGTGCCAGCAGCTTAGCGCCAAGGGGGAACACTGAAGCTTTCTTT
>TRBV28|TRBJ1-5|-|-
CASSLEGLPQHF
TGTGCCAGCAGTTTAGAGGGTCTGCCCCAGCATTTT
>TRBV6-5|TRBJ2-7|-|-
CASSHRQRYEQYF
TGTGCCAGCAGTCACCGACAAAGATACGAGCAGTACTTC
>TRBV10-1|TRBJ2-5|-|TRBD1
CASRDGTGFETQYF
TGCGCCAGCAGGGACGGGACAGGGTTTGAGACCCAGTACTTC
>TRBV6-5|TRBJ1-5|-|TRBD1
CASSPTGGEQPQHF
TGTGCCAGCAGCCCGACAGGGGGCGAACAGCCCCAGCATTTT
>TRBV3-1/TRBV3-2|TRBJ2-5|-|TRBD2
CASSQVSETSGVIGTQYF
TGTGCCAGCAGCCAAGTCTCAGAAACTAGCGGGGTCATAGGGACCCAGTACTTC
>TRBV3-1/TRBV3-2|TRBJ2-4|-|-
CASSLYRDSKNIQYF
TGTGCCAGCAGCCTATACAGGGATTCCAAAAACATTCAGTACTTC
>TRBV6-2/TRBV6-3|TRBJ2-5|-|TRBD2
CASSYSSSGGELETQYF
TGTGCCAGCAGTTACTCGAGTAGCGGGGGGGAGTTGGAGACCCAGTACTTC
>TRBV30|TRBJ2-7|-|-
CAWKKRTLSYEQYF
TGTGCCTGGAAAAAGCGAACCCTGAGCTACGAGCAGTACTTC
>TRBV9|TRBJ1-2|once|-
CASSPGSIGEPYGYTF
TGTGCCAGCAGCCCCGGGAGTATCGGGGAACCCTATGGCTACACCTTC
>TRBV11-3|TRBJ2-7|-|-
CASSSGTLYYEQYF
TGTGCCAGCAGCTCCGGGACACTATACTACGAGCAGTACTTC
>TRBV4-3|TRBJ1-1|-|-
CASSQETGKDTEAFF
TGCGCCAGCAGCCAAGAAACAGGGAAGGATACTGAAGCTTTCTTT